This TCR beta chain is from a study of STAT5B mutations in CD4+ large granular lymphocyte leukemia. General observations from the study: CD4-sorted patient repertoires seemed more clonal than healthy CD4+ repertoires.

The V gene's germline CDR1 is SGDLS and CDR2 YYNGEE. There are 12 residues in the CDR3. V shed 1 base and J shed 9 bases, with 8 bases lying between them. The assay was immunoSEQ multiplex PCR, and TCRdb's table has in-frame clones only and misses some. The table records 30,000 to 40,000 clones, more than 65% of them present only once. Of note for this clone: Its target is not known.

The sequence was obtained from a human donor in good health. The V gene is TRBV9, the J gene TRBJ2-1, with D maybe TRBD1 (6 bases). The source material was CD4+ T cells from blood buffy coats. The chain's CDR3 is CASSVRGGEQFF. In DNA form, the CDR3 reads TGTGCCAGCAGCGTAAGAGGGGGTGAGCAGTTCTTC.